Each of the 2 T cell receptor beta chains below was sequenced from the same sample in a study of T cells expressing NK-cell markers. For each CDR3 protein, TCRdb gives one entry from its re-call of the 5' RACE reads, without DNA. This repertoire comprises 130,000 to 150,000 distinct CDR3 sequences; its ten largest clones make up around 10%. Sequencing input: blood T cells: a sorted CD56 or NKG2C T cell subset, CD4+ or CD8+ T cells, or bulk PBMC T cells (not recorded which). The receptors stem from a man aged 18 to 30 in good health.

The chain employs TRBV7-6 and TRBJ2-1; TCRdb names TRBD2, which stays unverified in the absence of DNA. The CDR3 is 16 residues long. Per germline, CDR1 SGHVS and CDR2 FNYEAQ. The CDR3 reads CASSFGGTPSYNEQFF.

The chain has TRBV6-8 and TRBJ2-3; TCRdb lists TRBD2, though no DNA is available to test this call. This CDR3 spans 12 amino acids. CDR1 MNHGY and CDR2 SAAAGT come from the germline V gene. The CDR3 region is CASRGLTDTQYF.